This T cell receptor (beta chain) was retrieved from a study of naive and memory T cell subsets. Study outcomes and limitations: Especially in CD8 cells, naive repertoires contained a few larger clonotypes, possibly CD45RA-re-expressing memory cells. Over 95% of naive TCR sequences appeared only once after error correction, unlike memory subsets.

The beta constant-region primer was an equimolar mix of two oligonucleotides covering TRBC1 and TRBC2. Four rounds of PCR amplified the ligated cDNA using nested alpha and beta constant-region primers plus SP2. MiXCR, run by TCRdb on the UMI-ligation and nested PCR reads, gives a single entry per CDR3 protein. The sample has about 160,000 distinct CDR3 sequences; 22% are singletons. This CDR3 comprises 16 residues. V was pared by 6 bases and J by 4 bases, with 19 bases between. Germline CDR1 is MDHEN and CDR2 is SYDVKM. Sequential positive selection took CD4 T cells first, then CD8 T cells. In regard to this clonotype: Its antigen is currently unknown.

The rearrangement uses TRBV28 and TRBJ1-3; a possible D gene is TRBD1 (5 bases). This receptor was identified in a human donor in good health. The sample comprised naive CD4+ T cells from blood. Written as DNA, the CDR3 is TGTGCCAGCAGATGGGGTGGGGGTTCGGAAGGAAACACCATATATTTT. It codes for CASRWGGGSEGNTIYF.